The present entry profiles one T cell receptor (beta chain) with its context. The target antigen is unknown. The data are from a study of T cell responses to AZD1222 COVID-19 vaccine. Study-level information: Second doses were pooled across both intervals (about 4 or about 12 weeks).

The germline V gene encodes CDR1 SEHNR and CDR2 FQNEAQ (reference sequence). This CDR3 is 17 amino acids long. V shed 1 base and J shed 1 base, with 14 bases lying between them. Produced via immunoSEQ multiplex PCR; TCRdb's table is partial and in-frame only. The sample has more than 110,000 clones, approximately 93% seen once. Findings and caveats of the study: Vaccine-related CD4 TCRs covered spike, predominating at 160-218 and 743-854. White British ancestry dominated among donors, who included more females, and clonal diversity was possibly underestimated.

The TCR comes from an adult in good health. The rearrangement uses TRBV7-9 and TRBJ2-1, with D possibly being TRBD2 (6 bases). The sequencing used peripheral blood, collected on day 0 of AZD1222 vaccination. CDR3 nucleotide sequence: TGTGCCAGCAGCTTAGTGGGGGGTAGCGGATCCTACAATGAGCAGTTCTTC. Translated: CASSLVGGSGSYNEQFF.